This T cell receptor (beta chain) comes out of a study of blood T cell repertoires in COVID-19 (dated by TCRdb to about 2020). Regarding the research as a whole: Collaborator samples came from the United States, Italy and Spain and covered acute and convalescent phases of COVID-19. Deeply sampled blood TCRbeta repertoires from subjects exposed to, actively infected with, or recovered from COVID-19 were included in the dataset. Samples came from the ongoing ImmuneRACE study (first 160 participants) plus 1,254 subjects from 6 global collaborators. Where available, HLA class I and class II types were obtained from metadata supplied by the sample provider rather than from assay-based typing. The repertoires were released in a freely available public database intended as a resource for research on the immune response to SARS-CoV-2. The material from the prospective study consisted of cDNA or gDNA derived from T cells, B-cell-depleted T cells, or PBMCs. A de-identified subject ID, COVID-19 status, age in years and sex were almost always included in the sample metadata. What the research found in general, with its limitations: How much clinical and demographic metadata was included differed by source and by participant, and the metadata was provided uncurated.

Of note for this clone: Its antigen target is currently unknown. No base qualities exist here, and no much larger clone lies one base off it.

Taken from the germline V gene, the CDR1 and CDR2 loops are SGHRS and YFSETQ. From cysteine to phenylalanine, the CDR3 is 16 amino acids long. Of the read, only the CDR3 DNA is kept; its 48 bases are in frame from base 1. Unmatched junction bases come to 12, with V trimmed by 4 bases and J by 5 bases. The immunoSEQ Assay, a bias-controlled multiplex PCR, was used to amplify TCRbeta CDR3 regions from genomic DNA. Processing in the source paper ran as follows. The number of nucleated cells in each sample was estimated from the amplification of reference gene primers within the assay. To quantify the absolute abundance of each unique TCRbeta CDR3 rearrangement, sequence reads were collapsed and filtered. For each sample, productive Simpson clonality was calculated as the square root of Simpson's diversity index across productive rearrangements. This is the immuneACCESS table as TCRdb keeps it, with only in-frame sequences that have V and J called. A part of the clones is gone; compared with another copy, unresolved V genes explain less than half, and the rest is unexplained. D and trimming come from the DNA, and the V and J calls and clone size come from that table. This sample lists approximately 100,000 clones; 70% to 85% were detected once. The ten biggest clones cover around a fifth of the sample.

Whole blood was collected in K2EDTA tubes by collaborating institutions according to the institutions' own protocols. For TCRbeta analysis, collaborators shipped samples as frozen whole blood, isolated PBMCs, or DNA extracted from either of those sample types. Sequenced input: peripheral blood. The sequence came from a man aged 70-80 years with active or convalescent COVID-19. Rearrangement joined TRBV5-1 to TRBJ2-7, and 10 junctional nucleotides match TRBD2. The CDR3 reads CASSPPSSGSLNEQYF. The nucleotide sequence is TGCGCCAGCAGCCCCCCTTCTAGCGGGAGTCTGAACGAGCAGTACTTC.